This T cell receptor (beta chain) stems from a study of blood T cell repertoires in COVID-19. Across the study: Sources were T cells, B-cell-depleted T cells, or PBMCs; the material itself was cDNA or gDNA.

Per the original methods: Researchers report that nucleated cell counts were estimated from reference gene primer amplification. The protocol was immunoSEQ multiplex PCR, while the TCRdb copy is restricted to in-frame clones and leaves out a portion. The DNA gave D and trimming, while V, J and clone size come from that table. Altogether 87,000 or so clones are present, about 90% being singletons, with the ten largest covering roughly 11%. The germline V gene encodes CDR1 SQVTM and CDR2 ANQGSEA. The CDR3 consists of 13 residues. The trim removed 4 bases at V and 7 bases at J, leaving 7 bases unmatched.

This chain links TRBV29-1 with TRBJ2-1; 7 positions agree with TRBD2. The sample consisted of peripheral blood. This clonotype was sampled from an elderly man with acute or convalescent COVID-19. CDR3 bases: TGCAGCGTTGGGAGGGTAGCGGGTAATGAGCAGTTCTTC. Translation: CSVGRVAGNEQFF.